The 21 T cell receptor beta chains presented below share a single source sample, sequenced in a study of cytomegalovirus exposure and HLA in healthy donors. A multiplex PCR was run with 60 Vbeta primers and 13 Jbeta primers. The assay was immunoSEQ multiplex PCR, and TCRdb's table has in-frame clones only and misses some. In the table there are some 110,000 clones, approximately 80% of which are singletons. Source material: PBMCs. These receptors were obtained from a man aged 50-60 years in good health and CMV-seropositive.

The rearrangement uses TRBV5-1 and TRBJ2-1; tentative D call: TRBD1 (5 bases). The CDR3 has 15 amino acids. In germline, CDR1 is SGHRS, CDR2 YFSETQ. Trimming left V 0 bases short and J 2 bases short, with 9 bases between. This chain's CDR3 is CASSLEQAPYNEQFF. CDR3 coding DNA: TGCGCCAGCAGCTTGGAACAGGCCCCCTACAATGAGCAGTTCTTC.

Only one count was recorded for this clone. A junction end diverges from the germline sequence, so it may reflect a read error. The rearrangement links TRBV10-3 to TRBJ2-1; D may be TRBD2 (6 bases). CDR1 is ENHRY and CDR2 is SYGVKD in the germline V gene. The CDR3 has 16 amino acids. DNA of the CDR3: TGTGCCATCAGGGAGTCCGGGGAGGCAACCTACAATGAGCAGTTCTTC. Its translation is CAIRESGEATYNEQFF.

This chain links TRBV29-1 with TRBJ1-1, with 7 bases aligning to TRBD1. The CDR3 spans 13 residues. Per the germline V gene, CDR1 is SQVTM and CDR2 is ANQGSEA. Trimming took 6 bases from V and 4 from J; bases not matched to a gene: 8. Here the CDR3 DNA reads TGCAGCGTCCAACAGGGGTTTGGCACTGAAGCTTTCTTT. Its translation: CSVQQGFGTEAFF.

A word on this clone: Germline is not matched at one junction end, which may reflect a read error. This chain connects TRBV9 to TRBJ1-3; weak D call: TRBD1 (6 bases). The CDR3 has 12 amino acids. Germline V gene sequence: CDR1 SGDLS, CDR2 YYNGEE. The CDR3 protein is CASSPTGLTHTF. As DNA, the CDR3 is TGTGCCAGCAGCCCGACAGGTCTAACTCATACTTTT.

V and J are TRBV28 and TRBJ2-7; 14 positions agree with TRBD2. This CDR3 has 17 residues. The germline CDR1 and CDR2 sequences are MDHEN and SYDVKM. Trimming removed 4 bases from V and 0 bases from J; junction bases left unmatched: 5. This CDR3 is CASSSGTSGRYSYEQYF. In nucleotides, the CDR3 is TGTGCCAGCAGTTCCGGGACTAGCGGGAGATACTCCTACGAGCAGTACTTC. The full variable domain, in which reference TRBV28 and TRBJ2-7 provide the parts outside the CDR3, is DVKVTQSSRYLVKRTGEKVFLECVQDMDHENMFWYRQDPGLGLRLIYFSYDVKMKEKGDIPEGYSVSREKKERFSLILESASTNQTSMYLCASSSGTSGRYSYEQYFGPGTRLTVT.

The chain employs TRBV6-6 and TRBJ1-6; tentative D call: TRBD1 (6 bases). Between the trimmed V and J ends, which lost 7 bases and 7 bases, there was a span of 14 bases. Per the germline V gene, CDR1 is MNHNY and CDR2 is SVGAGI (reference sequence). This CDR3 is built from 14 residues. CDR3 loop: CASTLTGSNSPLHF. CDR3 nucleotide sequence: TGTGCCAGCACCCTAACAGGGTCGAATTCACCCCTCCACTTT.

The chain recombines TRBV6-5 with TRBJ1-1; D possibly corresponds to TRBD1 (5 bases). The CDR3 covers 14 residues. Germline CDR1 reads MNHEY; CDR2 reads SVGAGI. The germline V and J ends were trimmed by 9 bases and 5 bases, with 19 bases remaining between them. The CDR3: CASRRNGEGTEAFF. CDR3 DNA: TGTGCCAGTCGGCGAAACGGGGAGGGGACTGAAGCTTTCTTT.

The V gene is TRBV30, the J gene TRBJ2-7, with 12 bases fitting TRBD2. The V segment lost 4 bases and the J segment 2 bases; nucleotides outside the gene matches: 6. Germline lookup yields CDR1 GTSNPN and CDR2 SVGIG (reference sequence). This CDR3 has 15 residues. CDR3 amino acids: CAWTLGLAGTYEQYF. In DNA form, the CDR3 reads TGTGCCTGGACCCTTGGACTAGCGGGGACCTACGAGCAGTACTTC.

The V and J genes are TRBV11-2 and TRBJ1-2, with 7 bases aligning to TRBD1. The ends lost 8 bases at V and 1 base at J; junction bases unmatched: 10. The CDR3 spans 15 residues. In germline, CDR1 is SGHAT, CDR2 FQNNGV. DNA for the CDR3: TGTGCCAGCTCTCTCCAGGGGGTCCTTAACTATGGCTACACCTTC. Translating gives CASSLQGVLNYGYTF. The full variable domain, completed using reference TRBV11-2 and TRBJ1-2, is EAGVAQSPRYKIIEKRQSVAFWCNPISGHATLYWYQQILGQGPKLLIQFQNNGVVDDSQLPKDRFSAERLKGVDSTLKIQPAKLEDSAVYLCASSLQGVLNYGYTFGSGTRLTVV.

The chain joins TRBV6-5 to TRBJ1-2, with D possibly TRBD1 on 6 matching bases. Germline CDR1 MNHEY, CDR2 SVGAGI. Trimming cost V 6 bases and J 5 bases, with 19 bases left between them. The CDR3 spans 15 residues. CDR3 loop: CASSDPGGFGYGYTF. The CDR3 DNA reads TGTGCCAGCAGCGACCCGGGGGGCTTTGGGTATGGCTACACCTTC.

The gene calls are TRBV5-4 and TRBJ2-5; D not certain. The J call may not be correct, given that the DNA end is closer to TRBJ2-7. The CDR3 is 14 residues long. Germline V lookup: CDR1 SGHNT, CDR2 YYREEE (reference sequence). CDR3 DNA sequence: TGTGCCAGCAGCGATCGTAAGAGCTCCTACGAGCAGTACTTC. Amino acids: CASSDRKSSYEQYF.

This chain links TRBV7-2 with TRBJ1-1, with D perhaps TRBD1 (5 bases). The CDR3 extends over 14 amino acids. V dropped 5 bases and J dropped 5 bases, with 15 bases sitting between them. Germline V gene lookup returns CDR1 SGHTA and CDR2 FQGNSA. DNA of the CDR3: TGTGCCAGCAGCACTCGACCGGGGGGGACTGAAGCTTTCTTT. Protein product: CASSTRPGGTEAFF.

J is TRBJ1-2 and V is TRBV5-4, with 7 bases that match TRBD1. Unmatched junction bases numbered 4, after V lost 4 bases and J lost 4 bases. The CDR3 totals 13 residues. CDR1 SGHNT and CDR2 YYREEE come from the germline V gene (reference sequence). This CDR3 is CASSAGGTYGYTF. The CDR3 DNA reads TGTGCCAGCAGCGCAGGGGGAACCTATGGCTACACCTTC. The full variable domain, in which reference TRBV5-4 and TRBJ1-2 provide the parts outside the CDR3, is ETGVTQSPTHLIKTRGQQVTLRCSSQSGHNTVSWYQQALGQGPQFIFQYYREEENGRGNFPPRFSGLQFPNYSSELNVNALELDDSALYLCASSAGGTYGYTFGSGTRLTVV.

This clone was recorded only once. The J gene is TRBJ1-4, the V gene TRBV28; 9 nucleotides align to TRBD1. Losses at the gene ends were 7 bases for V and 8 bases for J; bases not matched to a gene: 11. The CDR3 extends over 15 amino acids. Germline CDR1 is MDHEN and CDR2 is SYDVKM. CDR3 in amino acids: CASKIPRGTGEKLFF. In DNA, the CDR3 is TGTGCCAGCAAAATCCCCAGAGGGACAGGGGAAAAACTGTTTTTT.

V and J are TRBV4-1 and TRBJ1-2; D is unresolved. Germline loops: CDR1 MGHRA, CDR2 YSYEKL. The V end lost 0 bases, the J end lost 5 bases, and 13 bases lay between the germline ends. This CDR3 spans 15 amino acids. The CDR3 sequence: CASSQDRAEGYGYTF. The CDR3 DNA reads TGCGCCAGCAGCCAAGATAGGGCAGAGGGATATGGCTACACCTTC.

This clone was found once. This chain uses TRBV28 with TRBJ1-5, with 9 bases that match TRBD1. The CDR3 is 14 residues long. The germline V gene has CDR1 MDHEN and CDR2 SYDVKM. V dropped 10 bases and J dropped 7; count of bases not matched to a gene: 11. CDR3 residues: CATLQGARDQPQHF. The CDR3 DNA reads as TGTGCCACCCTACAGGGGGCGAGAGACCAGCCCCAGCATTTT.

V gene TRBV5-4 combines with J gene TRBJ1-2; 9 bases agree with TRBD1. The V gene end was trimmed by 0 bases and the J gene end by 8 bases; junction bases not matched to a gene: 5. The length of the CDR3 is 14 residues. Germline assignment: CDR1 SGHNT and CDR2 YYREEE (reference sequence). CDR3 amino acids: CASSLALGTGGYTF. The CDR3 nucleotides read TGTGCCAGCAGCTTGGCACTGGGGACAGGGGGCTACACCTTC.

The V and J genes are TRBV18 and TRBJ2-2, with a tentative D call TRBD1 (6 bases). V dropped 5 bases and J dropped 5 bases, with 18 bases sitting between them. The CDR3 is made up of 16 amino acids. Germline V CDR1 and CDR2: KGHSH, LQKENI. The CDR3 coding sequence is TGTGCCAGCTCATCGTCTAACAGGGTCGGGACCGGGGAGCTGTTTTTT. Translation: CASSSSNRVGTGELFF.

The chain links TRBV6-6 to TRBJ2-7; a possible D gene is TRBD1 (5 bases). Germline V gives CDR1 MNHNY, CDR2 SVGAGI (reference sequence). The CDR3 extends over 15 amino acids. Trimming pared 3 bases from V and 2 bases from J, leaving 14 bases between. The CDR3 sequence is CASSYRRDSPYEQYF. As DNA, the CDR3 is TGTGCCAGCAGTTATCGGAGAGACAGTCCCTACGAGCAGTACTTC.

The chain carries TRBV7-6 and TRBJ1-1; the match to TRBD1 covers 7 bases. V trimming: 6 bases; J trimming: 1 base; junction bases outside the gene matches: 8. The CDR3 has 15 amino acids. CDR1 and CDR2 from the germline V gene are SGHVS and FNYEAQ. The CDR3 DNA sequence: TGTGCCAGCAGTCAAAACAGGGGTCGGAACACTGAAGCTTTCTTT. Protein product: CASSQNRGRNTEAFF. The variable domain in full, completed from reference TRBV7-6 and TRBJ1-1, reads GAGVSQSPRYKVTKRGQDVALRCDPISGHVSLYWYRQALGQGPEFLTYFNYEAQQDKSGLPNDRFSAERPEGSISTLTIQRTEQRDSAMYRCASSQNRGRNTEAFFGQGTRLTVV.

Here the CDR3 reads CASSIAGANYGYTF. The DNA of the CDR3 is TGTGCCAGTAGTATAGCAGGTGCTAACTATGGCTACACCTTC. The V gene is TRBV19, the J gene TRBJ1-2; D gene ambiguous. CDR3 length equals 14 residues. V dropped 1 base and J dropped 0 bases, with 6 bases sitting between them. The germline gives CDR1 LNHDA, CDR2 SQIVND (reference sequence).